Below, 13 T cell receptor beta chains from the same sample are listed, as sequenced in a study of blood T cell repertoires in COVID-19. This table comes from immunoSEQ multiplex PCR, and its TCRdb copy is limited to in-frame clones, with some not included. The sample yields just under 80,000 clones, 80% to 90% seen once. The sample comprised peripheral blood. The receptor source for this set is a human donor in a cohort sampled during active COVID-19.

V usage is TRBV4-1 and J usage is TRBJ2-7; the match to TRBD2 covers 7 bases. V trimming: 5 bases; J trimming: 5 bases; junction bases outside the gene matches: 9. CDR1 is MGHRA, CDR2 YSYEKL, per germline. The CDR3 is 14 amino acids. CDR3 region: CASSFRDYGDEQYF. CDR3 DNA sequence: TGCGCCAGCAGCTTCCGGGACTACGGGGACGAGCAGTACTTC.

There are a few counts of this clone. The gene calls are TRBV7-2 and TRBJ1-5, with 7 bases identical to TRBD1. Per germline, CDR1 SGHTA and CDR2 FQGNSA. The CDR3 totals 16 residues. V was clipped by 2 bases and J by 1 base; unmatched bases: 5. This CDR3 reads CASSLSTGDSNQPQHF. The CDR3 nucleotides are TGTGCCAGCAGCTTATCTACAGGGGACAGCAATCAGCCCCAGCATTTT.

The chain uses TRBV5-1 and TRBJ1-1; 8 bases are a match to TRBD1. The ends lost 9 bases at V and 1 base at J; junction bases unmatched: 8. Germline V CDR1 and CDR2: SGHRS, YFSETQ. The CDR3 loop spans 14 amino acids. CDR3 protein: CATKNGQGNTEAFF. The CDR3 DNA is TGCGCCACCAAGAACGGACAGGGGAACACTGAAGCTTTCTTT.

J is TRBJ2-1 and V is TRBV9, with 9 bases aligning to TRBD1. There are 15 residues in the CDR3. V lost 4 bases and J lost 5; bases outside the gene matches: 7. CDR1 is SGDLS, CDR2 YYNGEE, per germline. CDR3 residues: CASSFRDRENNEQFF. CDR3 in DNA: TGTGCCAGCAGCTTCCGGGACAGGGAAAACAATGAGCAGTTCTTC.

The chain combines TRBV9 with TRBJ1-1; D gene unclear. CDR1 and CDR2 from the germline V gene are SGDLS and YYNGEE. The length of the CDR3 is 14 residues. Deletions cut 0 bases from V and 3 bases from J, with 9 bases between. CDR3 amino acids: CASSVDGGYTEAFF. The CDR3 DNA sequence: TGTGCCAGCAGCGTAGATGGAGGGTACACTGAAGCTTTCTTT.

This rearrangement joins TRBV27 to TRBJ1-1; 7 positions agree with TRBD1. Trimming removed 0 bases from V and 7 bases from J; junction bases left unmatched: 5. Germline assignment: CDR1 MNHEY and CDR2 SMNVEV (reference sequence). The CDR3 consists of 14 residues. The CDR3 nucleotides are TGTGCCAGCAGTTTATCCGTGACAGGGCGTGAAGCTTTCTTT. Its translation is CASSLSVTGREAFF.

The chain couples TRBV5-1 to TRBJ2-3; D possibly corresponds to TRBD2 (6 bases). Germline V gene sequence: CDR1 SGHRS, CDR2 YFSETQ. With 0 bases removed from V and 3 bases from J, the gap between germline ends came to 8 bases. This CDR3 spans 14 amino acids. The DNA for the CDR3 is TGCGCCAGCAGCTTGGTCGCGGGAACAGATACGCAGTATTTT. Its protein product is CASSLVAGTDTQYF.

The chain has TRBV10-3 and TRBJ1-6; D gene unclear. CDR3 length: 13 amino acids. Deletions cut 10 bases from V and 8 bases from J, with 15 bases between. Germline-derived CDR1 and CDR2 are ENHRY and SYGVKD. CDR3 DNA sequence: TGTGCCACCACGAGAGGGCGTGATTCACCCCTCCACTTT. It codes for CATTRGRDSPLHF.

The rearrangement links TRBV28 to TRBJ2-1, with 9 bases lining up with TRBD2. V trimming: 6 bases; J trimming: 8 bases; junction bases outside the gene matches: 11. The CDR3 is 15 amino acids. Germline V CDR1 and CDR2: MDHEN, SYDVKM. The CDR3 DNA is TGTGCCAGCAGCAAACCGGGACTAGCCCAAGATGAGCAGTTCTTC. It translates to CASSKPGLAQDEQFF. The full variable domain, with the rest looked up from reference TRBV28 and TRBJ2-1, is DVKVTQSSRYLVKRTGEKVFLECVQDMDHENMFWYRQDPGLGLRLIYFSYDVKMKEKGDIPEGYSVSREKKERFSLILESASTNQTSMYLCASSKPGLAQDEQFFGPGTRLTVL.

The genes are TRBV15 and TRBJ2-1; 7 bases fit TRBD1. The CDR3 has 15 amino acids. The ends lost 6 bases at V and 11 bases at J; junction bases unmatched: 16. The V gene's germline CDR1 is LNHNV and CDR2 YYDKDF (reference sequence). This CDR3 is CATRPPGQRNMQQFF. In DNA, the CDR3 is TGTGCCACCAGACCTCCGGGACAGAGAAACATGCAGCAGTTCTTC.

The rearrangement uses TRBV7-2 and TRBJ2-3; D is uncertain. The CDR3 has 13 residues. Germline-derived CDR1 and CDR2 are SGHTA and FQGNSA. V gave up 4 bases and J gave up 3 bases, with 8 bases separating them. For the CDR3, the DNA is TGTGCCAGCAGCTCCCAGGTTACAGATACGCAGTATTTT. Translating gives CASSSQVTDTQYF.

V and J are TRBV12-5 and TRBJ1-3; 8 nucleotides agree with TRBD1. This CDR3 comprises 15 residues. The V gene's germline CDR1 is LGHNT and CDR2 FRNRAP. The ends lost 0 bases at V and 6 bases at J; junction bases unmatched: 4. CDR3 in DNA: TGTGCTAGTGGTTTGGTATTGGACAGGGTAAACACCATATATTTT. This encodes CASGLVLDRVNTIYF.

The chain combines TRBV12-5 with TRBJ1-2; D is unclear. V was trimmed by 3 bases and J by 4 bases, leaving 9 bases between them. Germline CDR1 LGHNT, CDR2 FRNRAP. The CDR3 consists of 13 residues. This chain's CDR3 is CASGLNTFYGYTF. The CDR3 nucleotides read TGTGCTAGTGGTTTAAACACCTTCTATGGCTACACCTTC.